This T cell receptor beta chain appears in the sequencing data of a study of cytomegalovirus exposure and HLA in healthy donors. The wider study: Samples from HLA-typed donors yielded 65 million to 90 million unique TCRs in an early data release.

General observations from the study: Donors belonging to an Asian-associated ancestry cluster reportedly showed fewer N-insertions in productive TCRs than the approximately 680-donor mean, according to what a later analysis found. Among TCR sequences, most were rare, though some public TCRs appeared in many donors.

From germline, CDR1 is SGHRS and CDR2 YFSETQ. Trimming removed 0 bases at V and 6 bases at J, with 7 bases between. CDR3 length: 13 residues. As regards this clone: What it binds is unknown.

Both 60 Vbeta primers and 13 Jbeta primers went into the PCR. Using immunoSEQ multiplex PCR, the repertoire was profiled, and TCRdb retains in-frame clones only, with some absent. The sample lists approximately 170,000 clones; 80% to 90% were seen once. The clonotype originates from a male donor in good health and CMV-seronegative. This chain links TRBV5-1 with TRBJ2-1, with D uncertain. Material for sequencing was PBMCs. CDR3: CASSLVESNEQFF. CDR3 nucleotide sequence: TGCGCCAGCAGCTTGGTGGAGAGCAATGAGCAGTTCTTC.